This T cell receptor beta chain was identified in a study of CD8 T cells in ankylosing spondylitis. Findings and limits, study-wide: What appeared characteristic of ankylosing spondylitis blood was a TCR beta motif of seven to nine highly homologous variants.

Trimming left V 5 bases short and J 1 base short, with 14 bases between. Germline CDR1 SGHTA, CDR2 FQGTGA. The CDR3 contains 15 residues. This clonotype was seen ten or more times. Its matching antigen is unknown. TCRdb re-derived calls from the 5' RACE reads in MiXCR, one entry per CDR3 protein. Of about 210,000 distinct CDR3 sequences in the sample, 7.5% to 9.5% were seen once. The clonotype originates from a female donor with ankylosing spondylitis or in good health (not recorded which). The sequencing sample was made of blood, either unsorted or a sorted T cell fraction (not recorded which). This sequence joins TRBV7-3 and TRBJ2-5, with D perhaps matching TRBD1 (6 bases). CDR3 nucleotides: TGTGCCAGCAGCCCACAGGGATCGGGCCAAGAGACCCAGTACTTC. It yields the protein CASSPQGSGQETQYF.